This passage covers 23 T cell receptor beta chains from one sample sequenced in a study of siplizumab effects on memory and regulatory T cells. TCRdb keeps only in-frame clones here, not all; method: immunoSEQ multiplex PCR. The sample shows roughly 60,000 clones, approximately 97% of them seen only once. Material for sequencing was naive CD8+ T cells sorted from blood. The origin of the receptors is a human donor in good health.

DNA of the CDR3: TGCAGCGTTGAAGATAGGGACTCCTACGAGCAGTACTTC. Translation: CSVEDRDSYEQYF. This chain joins TRBV29-1 and TRBJ2-7; D is undetermined. The CDR3 covers 13 residues. Between the trimmed V and J ends, which lost 0 bases and 0 bases, there was a span of 6 bases. Germline V CDR1 and CDR2: SQVTM, ANQGSEA.

This chain links TRBV15 with TRBJ2-5; 10 bases are shared with TRBD1. The V and J ends lost 8 bases and 3 bases, in that order; junction bases with no gene match: 3. The CDR3 contains 13 residues. The V gene's germline CDR1 is LNHNV and CDR2 YYDKDF (reference sequence). CDR3 amino acids: CATRGQGEETQYF. The CDR3 nucleotides are TGTGCCACCCGCGGACAGGGGGAAGAGACCCAGTACTTC.

This clone is a singleton in its sample. The chain combines TRBV4-2 with TRBJ2-3; D is undetermined. Germline V gives CDR1 LGHNA, CDR2 YNFKEQ. The germline V and J ends were trimmed by 0 bases and 4 bases, with 11 bases remaining between them. This CDR3 contains 15 residues. The CDR3 region is CASSQDGVPADTQYF. The CDR3 coding sequence is TGTGCCAGCAGCCAAGATGGCGTTCCCGCAGATACGCAGTATTTT.

The genes are TRBV9 and TRBJ1-1; D remains unclear. The CDR3 length is 15 residues. Germline CDR1 and CDR2: SGDLS and YYNGEE. V lost 4 bases, J lost 1 base, and 14 bases lay in between. The CDR3 region is CASSLSDATNTEAFF. In DNA form, the CDR3 reads TGTGCCAGCAGCCTCAGTGATGCAACGAACACTGAAGCTTTCTTT.

V gene TRBV4-3 combines with J gene TRBJ2-2, with D possibly matching TRBD2 (5 bases). There are 17 residues in the CDR3. V lost 0 bases to trimming and J lost 4 bases, with 15 bases between them. Germline-derived CDR1 and CDR2 are LGHNA and YSLEER. This CDR3 is CASSQDAREYGTGELFF. The CDR3, as DNA: TGCGCCAGCAGCCAAGATGCCCGGGAATATGGCACCGGGGAGCTGTTTTTT.

This rearrangement joins TRBV4-3 to TRBJ2-3; a weak D match, TRBD2 (6 bases). Trimming took off 0 bases at V and 4 bases at J, with 14 bases between the two ends. Germline V lookup: CDR1 LGHNA, CDR2 YSLEER. This CDR3 is 16 amino acids long. The CDR3 DNA reads as TGCGCCAGCAGCCAAGATCGGGGGAGGAGCGCAGATACGCAGTATTTT. Encoded protein: CASSQDRGRSADTQYF.

This clone was seen a single time. The chain joins TRBV27 to TRBJ2-3; 8 bases align to TRBD2. The CDR3 covers 14 residues. The germline gives CDR1 MNHEY, CDR2 SMNVEV (reference sequence). With 4 bases clipped from V and 3 bases from J, the junction kept 3 bases outside the gene matches. The CDR3 loop is CASSWTSRTDTQYF. The CDR3 DNA reads as TGTGCCAGCAGTTGGACTAGCCGAACAGATACGCAGTATTTT.

V usage is TRBV2 and J usage is TRBJ2-1, with TRBD2 as a possible D gene (6 bases). With 8 bases removed from V and 8 bases from J, the gap between germline ends came to 19 bases. The CDR3 runs 14 residues. Germline V lookup: CDR1 SNHLY, CDR2 FYNNEI. The CDR3 loop is CASEGPLGGDEQFF. The CDR3 nucleotides read TGTGCCAGCGAGGGGCCCCTTGGCGGGGATGAGCAGTTCTTC.

The chain combines TRBV11-1 with TRBJ2-2; D is possibly TRBD1 (6 bases). V was trimmed by 8 bases and J by 4 bases, leaving 17 bases between them. There are 15 residues in the CDR3. Germline assignment: CDR1 SGHAT and CDR2 FQDESV (reference sequence). In DNA, the CDR3 is TGTGCCAGCCGCGGACCGGGGACACTCACCGGGGAGCTGTTTTTT. It translates to CASRGPGTLTGELFF.

The chain recombines TRBV28 with TRBJ2-1; D ambiguous. Germline V gene data show CDR1 as MDHEN and CDR2 as SYDVKM. The CDR3 consists of 14 residues. V gave up 2 bases and J gave up 2 bases, with 7 bases separating them. The CDR3 DNA is TGTGCCAGCAGTTTAGAGTCAGCCTACAATGAGCAGTTCTTC. Amino acid sequence: CASSLESAYNEQFF.

This clone was seen a few times. V usage is TRBV7-3 and J usage is TRBJ1-1; 9 bases match TRBD1. V trimming: 4 bases; J trimming: 1 base; junction bases outside the gene matches: 4. This CDR3 comprises 15 residues. The germline V gene encodes CDR1 SGHTA and CDR2 FQGTGA. CDR3 loop: CASSSGQGRNTEAFF. The CDR3, as DNA: TGTGCCAGCAGCTCGGGACAGGGTAGGAACACTGAAGCTTTCTTT.

This chain joins TRBV29-1 and TRBJ2-7; no clear D gene. The CDR3 sequence is 11 residues long. V was pared by 5 bases and J by 5 bases, with 10 bases between. Germline V lookup: CDR1 SQVTM, CDR2 ANQGSEA. The CDR3 protein is CSVRRSNEQYF. The CDR3 DNA sequence: TGCAGCGTTCGCCGAAGTAACGAGCAGTACTTC.

The chain employs TRBV5-5 and TRBJ2-2; the D is unclear. V was pared by 0 bases and J by 4 bases, with 7 bases between. The germline gives CDR1 SGHKS, CDR2 YYEKEE (reference sequence). The CDR3 totals 14 residues. The CDR3 DNA is TGTGCCAGCAGCTTGGGAGACTTCACCGGGGAGCTGTTTTTT. This encodes CASSLGDFTGELFF. The entire variable domain, with the rest obtained from reference TRBV5-5 and TRBJ2-2, is as follows: DAGVTQSPTHLIKTRGQQVTLRCSPISGHKSVSWYQQVLGQGPQFIFQYYEKEERGRGNFPDRFSARQFPNYSSELNVNALLLGDSALYLCASSLGDFTGELFFGEGSRLTVL.

This clone appeared a single time. The V gene is TRBV7-6, the J gene TRBJ1-2, with D hard to call. CDR3 size: 13 residues. V shed 1 base and J shed 3 bases, with 6 bases lying between them. CDR1 is SGHVS and CDR2 is FNYEAQ in the germline V gene. CDR3 nucleotides: TGTGCCAGCAGCTTAGACAGTCACTATGGCTACACCTTC. This sequence encodes CASSLDSHYGYTF.

In its sample, this clone was seen once. The rearrangement joins TRBV13 to TRBJ1-2; D is undetermined. V lost 3 bases to trimming and J lost 6 bases, with 8 bases between them. Germline lookup yields CDR1 PRHDT and CDR2 FYEKMQ (reference sequence). This CDR3 is 12 amino acids long. The CDR3 is CASSLSSNGYTF. The DNA of the CDR3 is TGTGCCAGCAGCTTGTCTTCCAATGGCTACACCTTC. Filled out from reference TRBV13 and TRBJ1-2, the complete variable domain reads AAGVIQSPRHLIKEKRETATLKCYPIPRHDTVYWYQQGPGQDPQFLISFYEKMQSDKGSIPDRFSAQQFSDYHSELNMSSLELGDSALYFCASSLSSNGYTFGSGTRLTVV.

The chain couples TRBV9 to TRBJ2-1, with D maybe TRBD2 (6 bases). CDR1 is SGDLS, CDR2 YYNGEE, per germline. This CDR3 is built from 15 residues. Trimming shortened V by 6 bases and J by 7 bases, and 20 bases separated the two germline ends. CDR3 residues: CASNSFPTSPNEQFF. CDR3 DNA: TGTGCCAGCAACTCCTTCCCGACTAGTCCAAATGAGCAGTTCTTC.

The J gene is TRBJ2-2, the V gene TRBV7-6; D perhaps matches TRBD2 (5 bases). V shed 4 bases and J shed 8 bases, with 11 bases lying between them. CDR1 SGHVS and CDR2 FNYEAQ come from the germline V gene. This CDR3 region has 13 residues. CDR3 amino acids: CASSSLVSGELFF. In DNA, the CDR3 is TGTGCCAGCAGCTCACTAGTTTCGGGGGAGCTGTTTTTT.

The chain combines TRBV9 with TRBJ2-7, with D perhaps being TRBD1 or TRBD2 (6 bases each). The V and J ends lost 5 bases and 4 bases respectively, with 22 bases between them. The CDR3 is 16 amino acids. Per germline, CDR1 SGDLS and CDR2 YYNGEE. CDR3 coding DNA: TGTGCCAGCAGTGAGGAGGGGGGCTCGGAATTATACGAGCAGTACTTC. Its protein is CASSEEGGSELYEQYF.

The V call is TRBV6-4, the J call TRBJ2-3; D remains ambiguous. The V end lost 2 bases, the J end lost 2 bases, and 2 bases lay between the germline ends. Per germline, CDR1 MRHNA and CDR2 SNTAGT. This CDR3 region has 12 residues. CDR3 sequence reads: CASSDDTDTQYF. CDR3 in DNA: TGTGCCAGCAGTGACGACACAGATACGCAGTATTTT.

This sequence joins TRBV13 and TRBJ2-7, with 7 bases identical to TRBD2. The CDR3 loop spans 16 amino acids. V lost 0 bases to trimming and J lost 6 bases; unmatched junction nucleotides: 11. CDR1 and CDR2 from the germline V gene are PRHDT and FYEKMQ (reference sequence). The CDR3 bases are TGTGCCAGCAGCTTAGGTTCCGGTTTAGCTAGCGGCGAGCAGTACTTC. Residues: CASSLGSGLASGEQYF. The full variable domain, with the rest looked up from reference TRBV13 and TRBJ2-7, is AAGVIQSPRHLIKEKRETATLKCYPIPRHDTVYWYQQGPGQDPQFLISFYEKMQSDKGSIPDRFSAQQFSDYHSELNMSSLELGDSALYFCASSLGSGLASGEQYFGPGTRLTVT.

The chain employs TRBV30 and TRBJ2-7; D unclear. Trimming stripped 5 bases from V and 0 bases from J, with 8 bases between. There are 12 residues in the CDR3. Germline values: CDR1 GTSNPN, CDR2 SVGIG (reference sequence). The CDR3 nucleotides are TGTGCCTGGGGCCGCTCCTCCTACGAGCAGTACTTC. Translation gives CAWGRSSYEQYF.

The chain is built from TRBV27 and TRBJ2-7; unclear D gene. The V end lost 3 bases, the J end lost 0 bases, and 6 bases lay between the germline ends. The germline CDR1 and CDR2 sequences are MNHEY and SMNVEV (reference sequence). The CDR3 spans 13 residues. The CDR3 nucleotides are TGTGCCAGCAGTTTCTCTAACTCCTACGAGCAGTACTTC. Residues: CASSFSNSYEQYF.

The V and J genes are TRBV9 and TRBJ2-2, with 7 bases identical to TRBD1. The CDR3 is 16 residues long. Looked up from germline, CDR1 is SGDLS and CDR2 is YYNGEE. Germline trimming cut 0 bases from V and 6 bases from J; bases unmatched to any gene: 8. The CDR3 protein is CASSVGDREPAGELFF. CDR3 coding DNA: TGTGCCAGCAGCGTAGGGGACAGAGAGCCAGCCGGGGAGCTGTTTTTT.